The rows below give T cell receptor beta chains drawn from one sample of a study of cytomegalovirus exposure and HLA in healthy donors. Repertoires were generated with immunoSEQ multiplex PCR, while TCRdb's copy carries only in-frame clones and drops some. The sample includes 72,000 or so clones, approximately 80% of them seen just once. The material sequenced was PBMCs. Every receptor here comes from a young man in good health and CMV-seropositive. CDR3s include the opening cysteine and the closing phenylalanine or tryptophan. Fields, in order: clone size, J gene, CDR3 length, V gene, D gene, CDR3 DNA, CDR3 protein. The D gene is left open where the match is weak. Clone sizes are given selectively: once, few, many, or a class where the clone is expanded.

size: NA
J: TRBJ2-1
length: 17
V: TRBV25-1
D: NA
DNA: TGTGCCAGCAGTGAATTAAACCATGATCCGAGATACAATGAGCAGTTCTTC
CDR3: CASSELNHDPRYNEQFF

size: NA
J: TRBJ2-3
length: 16
V: TRBV7-9
D: TRBD2
DNA: TGTGCCAGCAGCTTATACGCTAGCGGGAGTAAAGATACGCAGTATTTT
CDR3: CASSLYASGSKDTQYF

size: NA
J: TRBJ2-1
length: 14
V: TRBV19
D: NA
DNA: TGTGCCAGTAGTATCGGGGTTCGACCTTCTGAGCAGTTCTTC
CDR3: CASSIGVRPSEQFF

size: NA
J: TRBJ1-1
length: 15
V: TRBV15
D: NA
DNA: TGTGCCACCAGCAGAGATCACTCTTGGAACACTGAAGCTTTCTTT
CDR3: CATSRDHSWNTEAFF

size: NA
J: TRBJ2-1
length: 13
V: TRBV29-1
D: TRBD1
DNA: TGCAGCGTTGAAGGGACAGGGGCAGCTGAGCAGTTCTTC
CDR3: CSVEGTGAAEQFF

size: NA
J: TRBJ2-2
length: 14
V: TRBV29-1
D: TRBD1
DNA: TGCAGCGTTAGGACAGGGATGAACACCGGGGAGCTGTTTTTT
CDR3: CSVRTGMNTGELFF

size: once
J: TRBJ1-1
length: 14
V: TRBV19
D: NA
DNA: TGTGCCAGTAGTATAGTTGTAGGGGGCACTGAAGCTTTCTTT
CDR3: CASSIVVGGTEAFF

size: once
J: TRBJ2-7
length: 16
V: TRBV9
D: NA
DNA: TGTGCCAGCAGCGTCCAACCTGACAGGCCCGTGGCCGAGCAGTACTTC
CDR3: CASSVQPDRPVAEQYF

size: NA
J: TRBJ2-3
length: 16
V: TRBV4-1
D: TRBD1
DNA: TGCGCCAGCAGCCAAACGGAGACAGGGAACCGGAATACGCAGTATTTT
CDR3: CASSQTETGNRNTQYF

size: NA
J: TRBJ2-7
length: 14
V: TRBV4-1
D: NA
DNA: TGCGCCAGCAGCCGGGAGCCCCAGCCGGTCGAGCAGTACTTC
CDR3: CASSREPQPVEQYF

size: NA
J: TRBJ2-7
length: 14
V: TRBV4-1
D: TRBD1
DNA: TGCGCCAGCAGCCAAGAGGGACAGAGCTACGAGCAGTACTTC
CDR3: CASSQEGQSYEQYF

size: NA
J: TRBJ2-1
length: 15
V: TRBV30
D: TRBD2
DNA: TGTGCCTGGAGTGTGGCTAGCGGGGGGGTAGATGAGCAGTTCTTC
CDR3: CAWSVASGGVDEQFF

size: NA
J: TRBJ1-5
length: 16
V: TRBV30
D: NA
DNA: TGTGCCTGGAGTGTATTTGCAGGAATGGGCAATCAGCCCCAGCATTTT
CDR3: CAWSVFAGMGNQPQHF

size: NA
J: TRBJ1-5
length: 12
V: TRBV19
D: NA
DNA: TGTGCCAGTAGGGCGGGCAATCAGCCCCAGCATTTT
CDR3: CASRAGNQPQHF

size: NA
J: TRBJ2-7
length: 14
V: TRBV6-5
D: TRBD1
DNA: TGTGCCAGCAGTTACTTGGGACAGGGCTACGAGCAGTACTTC
CDR3: CASSYLGQGYEQYF

size: NA
J: TRBJ2-1
length: 12
V: TRBV29-1
D: TRBD2
DNA: TGCAGCGTCGGGACTAGTGGCAATGAGCAGTTCTTC
CDR3: CSVGTSGNEQFF

size: NA
J: TRBJ1-2
length: 14
V: TRBV10-1
D: TRBD1
DNA: TGCGCCAGCAGTCCCGGGACAGGGGACCGAGGCTACACCTTC
CDR3: CASSPGTGDRGYTF

size: NA
J: TRBJ1-1
length: 14
V: TRBV29-1
D: NA
DNA: TGCAGCGTCACTCGGGTCCTCATGAACACTGAAGCTTTCTTT
CDR3: CSVTRVLMNTEAFF

size: NA
J: TRBJ1-6
length: 14
V: TRBV19
D: NA
DNA: TGTGCCAGTAGTACGGGACTTTATAATTCACCCCTCCACTTT
CDR3: CASSTGLYNSPLHF

size: once
J: TRBJ1-1
length: 13
V: TRBV29-1
D: NA
DNA: TGCAGCGTTGCGGAGTCATTCGGCACTGAAGCTTTCTTT
CDR3: CSVAESFGTEAFF

size: NA
J: TRBJ1-2
length: 14
V: TRBV5-1
D: TRBD1
DNA: TGCGCCAGCAGCTTGCCACAGGGGGACTATGGCTACACCTTC
CDR3: CASSLPQGDYGYTF

size: NA
J: TRBJ1-1
length: 13
V: TRBV29-1
D: NA
DNA: TGCAGCGTTGCCCCCACATCGAACACTGAAGCTTTCTTT
CDR3: CSVAPTSNTEAFF

size: once
J: TRBJ2-2
length: 15
V: TRBV6-5
D: NA
DNA: TGTGCCAGCAGTTACTCGGACACCTTCGGCGGGGAGCTGTTTTTT
CDR3: CASSYSDTFGGELFF

size: NA
J: TRBJ2-1
length: 15
V: TRBV25-1
D: NA
DNA: TGTGCCAGCAGTGAATACGGGAGCTCCTACAATGAGCAGTTCTTC
CDR3: CASSEYGSSYNEQFF

size: once
J: TRBJ1-2
length: 13
V: TRBV5-6
D: NA
DNA: TGTGCCAGCAGCTTGGATTTCGGCTATGGCTACACCTTC
CDR3: CASSLDFGYGYTF

size: NA
J: TRBJ1-4
length: 16
V: TRBV5-1
D: NA
DNA: TGCGCCAGCAGCTTGGACCGTTTCCGGGGAAATGAAAAACTGTTTTTT
CDR3: CASSLDRFRGNEKLFF

size: NA
J: TRBJ2-5
length: 16
V: TRBV15
D: NA
DNA: TGTGCCACCAGCAGAGATACGTACGGGAAATGGGAGACCCAGTACTTC
CDR3: CATSRDTYGKWETQYF

size: NA
J: TRBJ1-1
length: 14
V: TRBV6-1
D: NA
DNA: TGTGCCAGCAGTAGGAGGGAGGAGAACACTGAAGCTTTCTTT
CDR3: CASSRREENTEAFF

size: once
J: TRBJ1-2
length: 15
V: TRBV27
D: NA
DNA: TGTGCCAGCAGTTTAGACGGCCAAAGGGGCTATGGCTACACCTTC
CDR3: CASSLDGQRGYGYTF

size: NA
J: TRBJ1-6
length: 14
V: TRBV5-4
D: NA
DNA: TGTGCCAGCAGCTCGGGTGGCGGGGATTCACCCCTCCACTTT
CDR3: CASSSGGGDSPLHF

size: NA
J: TRBJ1-1
length: 12
V: TRBV29-1
D: NA
DNA: TGCAGCGCCGGAGAGGTACTCACTGAAGCTTTCTTT
CDR3: CSAGEVLTEAFF

size: NA
J: TRBJ1-6
length: 14
V: TRBV7-9
D: TRBD1
DNA: TGTGCCAGCAGCTCGGGACAGGGGGGATCACCCCTCCACTTT
CDR3: CASSSGQGGSPLHF

size: NA
J: TRBJ2-7
length: 13
V: TRBV30
D: TRBD1
DNA: TGTGCCTTCCGGGACAGGGGCTGGGGGGAGCAGTACTTC
CDR3: CAFRDRGWGEQYF

size: once
J: TRBJ2-7
length: 15
V: TRBV4-1
D: TRBD2
DNA: TGCGCCAGCAGCCCCCGGACTAGCGGCCTATACGAGCAGTACTTC
CDR3: CASSPRTSGLYEQYF

size: few
J: TRBJ1-2
length: 14
V: TRBV4-1
D: TRBD1
DNA: TGCGCCAGCGGACTGGACAGGGTCGATCCTGGCTACACCTTC
CDR3: CASGLDRVDPGYTF

size: NA
J: TRBJ2-7
length: 15
V: TRBV19
D: TRBD1
DNA: TGTGCCAGTAGTCGTCCGGGACAGGGACCCTACGAGCAGTACTTC
CDR3: CASSRPGQGPYEQYF

size: NA
J: TRBJ1-4
length: 16
V: TRBV10-3
D: NA
DNA: TGTGCCATCAGTGAGTCGATGGACAGTCGGAGTGAAAAACTGTTTTTT
CDR3: CAISESMDSRSEKLFF

size: NA
J: TRBJ1-2
length: 15
V: TRBV11-1
D: TRBD1
DNA: TGTGCCAGCAGCTCCTACCTCGGGACAGGGGTTGGCTACACCTTC
CDR3: CASSSYLGTGVGYTF

size: once
J: TRBJ1-1
length: 12
V: TRBV28
D: NA
DNA: TGTGCCAGCAGTTTGCGGGGGACTGAAGCTTTCTTT
CDR3: CASSLRGTEAFF

size: NA
J: TRBJ2-2
length: 16
V: TRBV5-1
D: NA
DNA: TGCGCCAGCAGCGCCAACAGGGCTACGAACACCGGGGAGCTGTTTTTT
CDR3: CASSANRATNTGELFF

size: NA
J: TRBJ1-2
length: 13
V: TRBV28
D: NA
DNA: TGTGCCAGCACGGAGGGGCAGAACTATGGCTACACCTTC
CDR3: CASTEGQNYGYTF

size: NA
J: TRBJ2-6
length: 14
V: TRBV19
D: NA
DNA: TGTGCCAGTAGTATCGGGTCCGGGGCCAACGTCCTGACTTTC
CDR3: CASSIGSGANVLTF

size: few
J: TRBJ2-1
length: 15
V: TRBV2
D: TRBD2
DNA: TGTGCCAGCATAACTACTAGCGGGAAGTACAATGAGCAGTTCTTC
CDR3: CASITTSGKYNEQFF

size: NA
J: TRBJ1-2
length: 15
V: TRBV6-4
D: TRBD1
DNA: TGTGCCAGCAGGAGAGGGACAGGGGACTACTATGGCTACACCTTC
CDR3: CASRRGTGDYYGYTF

size: NA
J: TRBJ1-1
length: 12
V: TRBV30
D: NA
DNA: TGTGCCTGGAGGGCCATGAACACTGAAGCTTTCTTT
CDR3: CAWRAMNTEAFF

size: few
J: TRBJ2-3
length: 17
V: TRBV5-1
D: TRBD2
DNA: TGCGCCAGCAGCCCGGGGACTAGCGGGAGGGCCATAGATACGCAGTATTTT
CDR3: CASSPGTSGRAIDTQYF

size: NA
J: TRBJ2-7
length: 14
V: TRBV4-1
D: NA
DNA: TGCGCCAGCAGCCAAGTGGCGGACTCCTACGAGCAGTACTTC
CDR3: CASSQVADSYEQYF

size: few
J: TRBJ2-3
length: 15
V: TRBV9
D: NA
DNA: TGTGCCAGCAGCGCCGATCAGGATAGCACAGATACGCAGTATTTT
CDR3: CASSADQDSTDTQYF

size: NA
J: TRBJ1-1
length: 11
V: TRBV7-2
D: NA
DNA: TGTGCCGGAGGGCTGAACACTGAAGCTTTCTTT
CDR3: CAGGLNTEAFF

size: once
J: TRBJ2-7
length: 12
V: TRBV6-5
D: TRBD1
DNA: TGTGCCAGCAGGGACAGGTCCTACGAGCAGTACTTC
CDR3: CASRDRSYEQYF

size: NA
J: TRBJ2-7
length: 17
V: TRBV5-1
D: TRBD1
DNA: TGCGCCAGCAGCTTGAACGCCGGGACAGGGTTTTCCAACGAGCAGTACTTC
CDR3: CASSLNAGTGFSNEQYF

size: NA
J: TRBJ1-1
length: 12
V: TRBV30
D: NA
DNA: TGTGCCTGGGACAGGACCGAGACTGAAGCTTTCTTT
CDR3: CAWDRTETEAFF